What follows are 19 T cell receptor beta chains derived from one specimen sequenced in a study of Ad26.COV2.S vaccination and SARS-CoV-2 variants. Sequenced by immunoSEQ multiplex PCR; TCRdb stores in-frame clones only, minus some. The sample records roughly 400,000 clones, roughly 91% being singletons. Specified treatment: some 19 received Ad26.COV2.S at low or high dose, single or two shots; 5 received placebo; per-sample allocation not given. The samples date from day 63 after the first vaccine or placebo injection. Sequencing used peripheral blood, obtained in a trial of Ad26.COV2.S vaccine versus placebo. The receptors come from a person between 18 and 59 years old who received the Ad26.COV2.S COVID-19 vaccine or a placebo.

The chain links TRBV15 to TRBJ2-5; possible D gene TRBD2, 5 bases. The germline V gene has CDR1 LNHNV and CDR2 YYDKDF (reference sequence). V shed 5 bases and J shed 3 bases, with 22 bases lying between them. The CDR3 spans 17 residues. The CDR3 is CATSAHLQRLKEETQYF. CDR3 nucleotide sequence: TGTGCCACCAGCGCCCACCTCCAGCGGTTGAAGGAAGAGACCCAGTACTTC.

CDR3 bases: TGTGCCAGCAGTCCAGGGGGTCTTTACGAGCAGTACTTC. Its translation is CASSPGGLYEQYF. V usage is TRBV27 and J usage is TRBJ2-7; 7 nucleotides align to TRBD1. Germline CDR1 reads MNHEY; CDR2 reads SMNVEV (reference sequence). V trimming: 5 bases; J trimming: 4 bases; junction bases outside the gene matches: 5. This CDR3 is 13 amino acids long.

The chain combines TRBV3-1 (or the pseudogene TRBV3-2) with TRBJ2-3, with TRBD2 matching 9 bases. The trim removed 2 bases at V and 2 bases at J, leaving 11 bases unmatched. The CDR3 has 18 residues. Germline CDR1 is LGHDT and CDR2 is YNNKEL (reference sequence). The CDR3 protein is CASSQRGRAGIYTDTQYF. CDR3 bases: TGTGCCAGCAGCCAACGCGGGAGGGCCGGGATTTACACAGATACGCAGTATTTT.

In DNA, the CDR3 is TGCGCCAGCAGCTTGGGTGCAGGCGATACGCAGTATTTT. This codes for CASSLGAGDTQYF. The V call is TRBV5-1, the J call TRBJ2-3, with D uncertain. Trimming left V 0 bases short and J 6 bases short, with 8 bases between. This CDR3 contains 13 residues. Germline V gives CDR1 SGHRS, CDR2 YFSETQ.

The chain employs TRBV14 and TRBJ2-7; 8 nucleotides match TRBD2. Germline V CDR1 and CDR2: SGHDN, FVKESK. With 4 bases clipped from V and 2 bases from J, the junction kept 4 bases outside the gene matches. The CDR3 sequence is 14 residues long. CDR3 protein: CASSRIAGTYEQYF. CDR3 nucleotide sequence: TGTGCCAGCAGCCGAATAGCGGGAACCTACGAGCAGTACTTC.

This clone was recorded once. The V gene is TRBV18, the J gene TRBJ1-1; D is perhaps TRBD1 (5 bases). Germline V gives CDR1 KGHSH, CDR2 LQKENI. With 2 bases removed from V and 1 base from J, the gap between germline ends came to 8 bases. CDR3 length: 14 amino acids. The CDR3 here is CASSPDSENTEAFF. The CDR3, as DNA: TGTGCCAGCTCACCAGACAGCGAGAACACTGAAGCTTTCTTT.

On this clone: This specimen includes other DNA sequences encoding the same CDR3. The genes are TRBV28 and TRBJ2-3; 7 nucleotides align to TRBD1. V lost 4 bases and J lost 1; bases outside the gene matches: 2. This CDR3 is built from 14 residues. In germline, CDR1 is MDHEN, CDR2 SYDVKM. CDR3 region: CASSWDRGTDTQYF. In DNA form, the CDR3 reads TGTGCCAGCAGTTGGGACAGAGGCACAGATACGCAGTATTTT.

This sequence joins TRBV5-5 and TRBJ1-3; TRBD1 is a possible D gene (6 bases). V dropped 4 bases and J dropped 0 bases, with 14 bases sitting between them. Germline CDR1 SGHKS, CDR2 YYEKEE (reference sequence). The CDR3 runs 16 residues. In DNA, the CDR3 is TGTGCCAGCAGCCCCGGGGGCCTTCACTCTGGAAACACCATATATTTT. This gives the protein CASSPGGLHSGNTIYF.

This chain connects TRBV2 to TRBJ1-1; possibly TRBD1 for D (5 bases). V was cut by 4 bases and J by 4 bases, with 19 bases left in between. Germline assignment: CDR1 SNHLY and CDR2 FYNNEI. This CDR3 is 16 amino acids long. This CDR3 reads CASSVGDGTYSTEAFF. The CDR3 DNA sequence: TGTGCCAGCAGTGTAGGGGACGGGACGTATTCCACTGAAGCTTTCTTT.

J is TRBJ2-1 and V is TRBV3-1 (or the pseudogene TRBV3-2); 8 bases line up with TRBD2. The CDR3 is 16 amino acids. V trimming: 6 bases; J trimming: 1 base; junction bases outside the gene matches: 8. Germline loops: CDR1 LGHDT, CDR2 YNNKEL (reference sequence). The CDR3 protein is CASRPSGSWSYNEQFF. In DNA form, the CDR3 reads TGTGCCAGCAGACCAAGCGGGAGTTGGTCCTACAATGAGCAGTTCTTC.

The V and J genes are TRBV28 and TRBJ1-5, with TRBD1 identical over 7 bases. V was clipped by 4 bases and J by 0 bases; unmatched bases: 6. The CDR3 loop spans 16 amino acids. CDR1 and CDR2 from the germline V gene are MDHEN and SYDVKM. The CDR3 spells CASSSDRVASNQPQHF. The CDR3 DNA reads TGTGCCAGCAGTTCCGACAGGGTAGCTAGCAATCAGCCCCAGCATTTT.

The rearrangement links TRBV2 to TRBJ1-2; weak D call: TRBD1 (6 bases). This CDR3 is 13 amino acids long. The germline V and J ends were trimmed by 0 bases and 5 bases, with 7 bases remaining between them. In germline, CDR1 is SNHLY, CDR2 FYNNEI. This CDR3 reads CASSEARGYGYTF. The CDR3 bases are TGTGCCAGCAGTGAAGCGAGGGGGTATGGCTACACCTTC.

The DNA of the CDR3 is TGCGCCAGCAGCCAATCAAGACAGGGCAACACTGAAGCTTTCTTT. It is translated as CASSQSRQGNTEAFF. This chain links TRBV4-1 with TRBJ1-1; 7 bases match TRBD1. With V trimmed by 2 bases and J by 2 bases, 5 bases remained unmatched. This CDR3 comprises 15 residues. Germline V gene lookup returns CDR1 MGHRA and CDR2 YSYEKL.

CDR3 in amino acids: CASGERETQYF. The CDR3 region has the DNA TGTGCCAGCGGCGAGCGGGAGACCCAGTACTTC. V usage is TRBV28 and J usage is TRBJ2-5; possible D gene TRBD2, 5 bases. The V and J ends lost 8 bases and 5 bases respectively, with 9 bases between them. The CDR3 runs 11 residues. Germline-derived CDR1 and CDR2 are MDHEN and SYDVKM.

J is TRBJ2-5 and V is TRBV14; D is ambiguous. Germline assignment: CDR1 SGHDN and CDR2 FVKESK. The V end lost 4 bases, the J end lost 5 bases, and 20 bases lay between the germline ends. The CDR3 length is 16 residues. DNA of the CDR3: TGTGCCAGCAGCCTCATCTACCCTCAAGTGAGGGAGACCCAGTACTTC. It yields the protein CASSLIYPQVRETQYF.

A remark on this clone: One end of the junction fails to match germline, which may point to a read error. The CDR3 nucleotides are TGTGCCAGCAGCTTAGGGTCGGGACCCCCCTCGGACTTC. The encoded protein is CASSLGSGPPSDF. The rearrangement links TRBV7-2 to TRBJ2-7; D could derive from TRBD1 or TRBD2 (5 bases each). CDR3 length: 13 residues. CDR1 and CDR2 (germline): SGHTA, FQGNSA.

This clone appeared a single time. CDR3 sequence: CASSWGIAGSSYEQYF. Here the CDR3 DNA reads TGTGCCAGCAGTTGGGGGATAGCGGGCTCCTCCTACGAGCAGTACTTC. The chain joins TRBV5-4 to TRBJ2-7; 7 nucleotides agree with TRBD2. The CDR3 extends over 16 amino acids. The V gene end was trimmed by 5 bases and the J gene end by 0 bases; junction bases not matched to a gene: 11. The V gene's germline CDR1 is SGHNT and CDR2 YYREEE (reference sequence).

The rearrangement uses TRBV11-2 and TRBJ2-7; 7 bases line up with TRBD1. The V gene end was trimmed by 3 bases and the J gene end by 2 bases; junction bases not matched to a gene: 4. The CDR3 sequence is 14 residues long. CDR1 and CDR2 from the germline V gene are SGHAT and FQNNGV. Here the CDR3 DNA reads TGTGCCAGCAGCTTCGGGACAGCCCCCTACGAGCAGTACTTC. Translation gives CASSFGTAPYEQYF.

CDR3 DNA: TGTGCCTCCAGAGCAGTCGCAACTAATGAAAAACTGTTTTTT. Translated: CASRAVATNEKLFF. The chain carries TRBV6-5 and TRBJ1-4; D gene ambiguous. The germline V and J ends were trimmed by 11 bases and 0 bases, with 13 bases remaining between them. This CDR3 region has 14 residues. Germline-derived CDR1 and CDR2 are MNHEY and SVGAGI.